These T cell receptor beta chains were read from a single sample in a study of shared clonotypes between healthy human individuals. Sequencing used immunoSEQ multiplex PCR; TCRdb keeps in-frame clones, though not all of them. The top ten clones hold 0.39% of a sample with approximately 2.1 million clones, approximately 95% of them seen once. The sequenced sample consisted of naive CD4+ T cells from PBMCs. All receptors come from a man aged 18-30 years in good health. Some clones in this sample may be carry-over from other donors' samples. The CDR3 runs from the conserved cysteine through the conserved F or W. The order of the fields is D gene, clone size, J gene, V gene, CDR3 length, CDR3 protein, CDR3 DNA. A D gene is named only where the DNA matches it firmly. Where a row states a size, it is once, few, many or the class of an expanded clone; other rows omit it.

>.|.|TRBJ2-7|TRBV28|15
CASSFRVGRVYEQYF
TGTGCCAGCAGTTTTAGGGTCGGCAGGGTTTACGAGCAGTACTTC
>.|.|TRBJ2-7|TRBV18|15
CASSPAVGRNQAQMF
TGTGCCAGCTCACCAGCGGTTGGGAGGAACCAAGCCCAGATGTTC
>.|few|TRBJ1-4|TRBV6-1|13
CASSGGAEDKLFF
TGTGCCAGCAGTGGGGGGGCCGAGGATAAACTGTTTTTT
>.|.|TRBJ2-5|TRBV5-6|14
CASSLGAGPESQYF
TGTGCCAGCAGCTTGGGAGCAGGTCCAGAATCCCAGTACTTC
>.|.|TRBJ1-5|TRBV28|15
CASHHGGQGNQPQHF
TGTGCCAGCCATCACGGTGGGCAGGGCAATCAGCCCCAGCATTTT
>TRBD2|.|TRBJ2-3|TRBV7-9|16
CASSLGLAGGFDTQYF
TGTGCCAGCAGCTTAGGGTTAGCGGGAGGCTTCGATACGCAGTATTTT
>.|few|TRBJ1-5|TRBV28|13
CASSGWSNQPQHF
TGTGCCAGCAGTGGGTGGAGCAATCAGCCCCAGCATTTT
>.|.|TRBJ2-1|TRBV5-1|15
CASSLQAGSYNEQFF
TGCGCCAGCAGCCTGCAGGCAGGTTCCTACAATGAGCAGTTCTTC
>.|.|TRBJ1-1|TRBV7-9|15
CASSPHEAMNTEAFF
TGTGCCAGCAGCCCCCATGAGGCTATGAACACTGAAGCTTTCTTT
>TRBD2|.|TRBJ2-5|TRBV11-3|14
CASSLTSGQETQYF
TGTGCCAGCAGCCTGACTAGCGGCCAAGAGACCCAGTACTTC
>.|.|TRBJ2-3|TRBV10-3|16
CAISKQQDSSADTQYF
TGTGCCATCAGCAAACAGCAGGATTCGAGCGCAGATACGCAGTATTTT
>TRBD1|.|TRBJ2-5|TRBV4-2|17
CASSLIGQGPTAETQYF
TGTGCCAGCAGCCTCATAGGACAGGGGCCAACGGCGGAGACCCAGTACTTC
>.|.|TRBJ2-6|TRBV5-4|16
CASTTGGGSGANVLTF
TGTGCCAGCACCACGGGTGGGGGTTCCGGGGCCAACGTCCTGACTTTC
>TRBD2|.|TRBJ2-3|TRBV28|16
CASRGRTSGSTDTQYF
TGTGCCAGCAGGGGAAGGACTAGCGGTAGCACAGATACGCAGTATTTT
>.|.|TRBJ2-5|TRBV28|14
CASSFSRSLGTQYF
TGTGCCAGCAGTTTCTCGCGGTCCCTAGGGACCCAGTACTTC
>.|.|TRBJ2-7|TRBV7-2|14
CASSWRQLAYEQYF
TGTGCCAGCAGCTGGAGGCAGTTGGCCTACGAGCAGTACTTC
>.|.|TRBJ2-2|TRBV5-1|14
CASSIALTPGELFF
TGCGCCAGCAGCATTGCCCTTACACCCGGGGAGCTGTTTTTT
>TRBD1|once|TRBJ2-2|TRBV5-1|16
CASSLHQGANTGELFF
TGCGCCAGCAGCTTGCACCAGGGGGCGAACACCGGGGAGCTGTTTTTT
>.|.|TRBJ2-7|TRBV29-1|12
CSVEIGEDEQYF
TGCAGCGTTGAGATAGGGGAAGACGAGCAGTACTTC
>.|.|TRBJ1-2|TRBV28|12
CASSSLTYGYTF
TGTGCCAGCAGTTCCCTCACCTATGGCTACACCTTC
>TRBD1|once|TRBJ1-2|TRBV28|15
CASHSPGGNVGGYTF
TGTGCCAGCCACTCCCCAGGGGGCAACGTAGGTGGCTACACCTTC
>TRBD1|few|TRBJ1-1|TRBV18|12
CASSPLTGRAFF
TGTGCCAGCTCACCCTTGACAGGGCGGGCTTTCTTT
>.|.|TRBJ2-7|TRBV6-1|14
CASSEVTTGYEQYF
TGTGCCAGCAGTGAAGTAACGACTGGCTACGAGCAGTACTTC
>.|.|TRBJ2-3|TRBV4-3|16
CASSHTPGPHTDTQYF
TGCGCCAGCAGCCACACCCCCGGGCCCCACACAGATACGCAGTATTTT
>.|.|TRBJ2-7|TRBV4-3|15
CASSQDRRRSYEQYF
TGCGCCAGCAGCCAAGATCGGCGACGGTCCTACGAGCAGTACTTC
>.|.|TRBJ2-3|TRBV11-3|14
CASSSDGGTDTQYF
TGTGCCAGCAGCTCCGACGGAGGCACAGATACGCAGTATTTT
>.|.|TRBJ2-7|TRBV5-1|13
CASSLGLAEALYF
TGCGCCAGCAGCCTGGGGTTGGCCGAGGCCCTGTACTTC
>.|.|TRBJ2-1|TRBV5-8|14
CASSAGKNYNEQFF
TGTGCCAGCAGCGCCGGGAAAAACTACAATGAGCAGTTCTTC
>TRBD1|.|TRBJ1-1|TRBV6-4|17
CASSRLRDRGRRTEAFF
TGTGCCAGCAGCCGCCTCCGGGACAGGGGGCGAAGAACTGAAGCTTTCTTT
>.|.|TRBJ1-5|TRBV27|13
CASSPDRNQPQHF
TGTGCCAGCAGCCCCGACAGAAATCAGCCCCAGCATTTT
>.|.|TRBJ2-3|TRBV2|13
CASSEIGTDTQYF
TGTGCCAGCAGTGAAATTGGGACAGATACGCAGTATTTT
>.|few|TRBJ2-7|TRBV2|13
CASSAQGYYEQYF
TGTGCCAGCAGCGCCCAGGGTTACTACGAGCAGTACTTC
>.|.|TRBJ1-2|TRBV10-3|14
CAISTGPRNYGYTF
TGTGCCATCAGTACGGGACCGAGGAACTATGGCTACACCTTC
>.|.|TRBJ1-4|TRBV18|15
CASSPVGTLNEKLFF
TGTGCCAGCTCACCAGTCGGGACCCTTAATGAAAAACTGTTTTTT
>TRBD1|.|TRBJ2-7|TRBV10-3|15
CAIRPGQGNSYEQYF
TGTGCCATCAGACCCGGACAGGGAAACTCCTACGAGCAGTACTTC
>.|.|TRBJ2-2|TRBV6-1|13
CASRIRDTGELFF
TGTGCCAGCAGGATCCGGGACACCGGGGAGCTGTTTTTT
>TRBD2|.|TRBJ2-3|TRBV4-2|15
CASSQGGRALDTQYF
TGTGCCAGCAGCCAGGGCGGGAGGGCCTTAGATACGCAGTATTTT
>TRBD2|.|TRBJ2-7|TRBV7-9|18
CASSLPGTSGRARYEQYF
TGTGCCAGCAGCTTACCCGGGACTAGCGGGAGGGCAAGATACGAGCAGTACTTC
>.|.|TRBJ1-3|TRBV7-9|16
CASSLRGASGGNTIYF
TGTGCCAGCAGCTTACGGGGGGCCTCAGGTGGAAACACCATATATTTT
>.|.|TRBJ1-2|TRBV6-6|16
CASSYSLGEVFYGYTF
TGTGCCAGCAGTTACTCGCTGGGGGAAGTTTTCTATGGCTACACCTTC
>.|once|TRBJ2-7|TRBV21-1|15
CASSETIKVLVRATF
TGTGCCAGCAGCGAGACGATTAAAGTTTTGGTCAGGGCCACCTTC
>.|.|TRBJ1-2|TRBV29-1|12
CSVVTPGYGYTF
TGCAGCGTTGTAACCCCCGGCTATGGCTACACCTTC
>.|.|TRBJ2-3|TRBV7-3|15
CASSSAGRSTDTQYF
TGTGCCAGCAGCTCGGCTGGGCGGAGCACAGATACGCAGTATTTT
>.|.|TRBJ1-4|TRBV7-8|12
CASSLVKEKLFF
TGTGCCAGCAGCTTAGTTAAAGAAAAACTGTTTTTT
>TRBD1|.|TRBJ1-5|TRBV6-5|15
CASRKGQGGNQPQHF
TGTGCCAGCAGAAAAGGACAGGGGGGCAATCAGCCCCAGCATTTT
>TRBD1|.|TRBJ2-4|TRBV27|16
CASSLRDRAAGGIQYF
TGTGCCAGCAGTCTAAGGGACAGGGCCGCAGGGGGCATTCAGTACTTC
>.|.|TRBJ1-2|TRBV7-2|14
CASSLGQGNYGYTF
TGTGCCAGCAGCTTAGGCCAGGGTAACTATGGCTACACCTTC
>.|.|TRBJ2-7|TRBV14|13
CASSQANSYEQYF
TGTGCCAGCAGCCAAGCGAATAGCTACGAGCAGTACTTC
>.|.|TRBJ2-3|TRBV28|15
CASNYPGVRTDTQYF
TGTGCCAGCAACTACCCGGGGGTGAGGACAGATACGCAGTATTTT
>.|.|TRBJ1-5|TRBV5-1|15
CASSLGGYSNQPQHF
TGCGCCAGCAGCTTGGGGGGGTATAGCAATCAGCCCCAGCATTTT
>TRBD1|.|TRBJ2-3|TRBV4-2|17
CASSPRGPGGSGDTQYF
TGTGCCAGCAGCCCCAGAGGGCCAGGGGGCTCAGGAGATACGCAGTATTTT
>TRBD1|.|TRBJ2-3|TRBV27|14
CASSKSGGPDTQYF
TGTGCCAGCAGTAAGTCAGGGGGCCCGGATACGCAGTATTTT
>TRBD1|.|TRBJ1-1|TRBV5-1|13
CASSYGQDSEAFF
TGCGCCAGCAGTTACGGACAGGACAGTGAAGCTTTCTTT
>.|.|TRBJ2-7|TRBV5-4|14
CASSLDPGPYEQYF
TGTGCCAGCAGCTTGGACCCGGGCCCCTACGAGCAGTACTTC
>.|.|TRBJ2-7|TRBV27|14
CASSSSSVTYEQYF
TGTGCCAGCAGTTCATCCAGCGTGACCTACGAGCAGTACTTC
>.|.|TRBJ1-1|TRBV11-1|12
CASSQRPHGAFF
TGTGCCAGCAGCCAAAGGCCCCACGGAGCTTTCTTT
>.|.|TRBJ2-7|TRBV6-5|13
CASSYSGREEQYF
TGTGCCAGCAGTTACTCGGGTCGGGAGGAGCAGTACTTC
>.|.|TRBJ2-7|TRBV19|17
CASSYPNPGPLTYEQYF
TGTGCCAGTAGTTACCCGAATCCGGGACCGTTGACGTACGAGCAGTACTTC
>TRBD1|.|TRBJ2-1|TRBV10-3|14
CAISGQGQDNEQFF
TGTGCCATCAGTGGACAGGGACAGGACAATGAGCAGTTCTTC